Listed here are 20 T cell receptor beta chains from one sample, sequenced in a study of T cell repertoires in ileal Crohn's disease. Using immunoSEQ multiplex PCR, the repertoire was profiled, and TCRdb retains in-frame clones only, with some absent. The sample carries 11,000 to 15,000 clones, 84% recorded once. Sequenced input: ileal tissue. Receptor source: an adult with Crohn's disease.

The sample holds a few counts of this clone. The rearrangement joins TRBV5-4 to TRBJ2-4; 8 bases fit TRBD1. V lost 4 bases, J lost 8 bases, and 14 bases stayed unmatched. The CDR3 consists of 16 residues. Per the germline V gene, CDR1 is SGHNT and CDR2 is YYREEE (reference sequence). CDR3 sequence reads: CASSPGQAVARDIQYF. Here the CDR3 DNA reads TGTGCCAGCAGCCCGGGACAGGCCGTAGCACGAGACATTCAGTACTTC.

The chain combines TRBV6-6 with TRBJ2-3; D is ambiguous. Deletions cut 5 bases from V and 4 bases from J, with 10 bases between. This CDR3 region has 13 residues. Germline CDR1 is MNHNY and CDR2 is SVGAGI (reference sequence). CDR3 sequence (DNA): TGTGCCAGCAGTCCCCCTTTCGCAGATACGCAGTATTTT. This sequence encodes CASSPPFADTQYF.

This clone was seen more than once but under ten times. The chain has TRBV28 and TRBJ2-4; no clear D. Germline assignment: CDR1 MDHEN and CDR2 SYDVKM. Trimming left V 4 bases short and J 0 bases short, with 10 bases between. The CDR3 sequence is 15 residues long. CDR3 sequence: CASSSSNLAKNIQYF. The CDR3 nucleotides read TGTGCCAGCAGTTCCTCGAACTTAGCCAAAAACATTCAGTACTTC.

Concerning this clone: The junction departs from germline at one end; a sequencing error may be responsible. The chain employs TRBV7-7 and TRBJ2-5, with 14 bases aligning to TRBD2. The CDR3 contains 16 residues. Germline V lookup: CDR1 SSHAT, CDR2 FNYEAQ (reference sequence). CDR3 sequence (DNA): TGTGCTAGCAGCTTACCGGGACTAGCGGGGGAAGAGACCCAGTACTTC. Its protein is CASSLPGLAGEETQYF.

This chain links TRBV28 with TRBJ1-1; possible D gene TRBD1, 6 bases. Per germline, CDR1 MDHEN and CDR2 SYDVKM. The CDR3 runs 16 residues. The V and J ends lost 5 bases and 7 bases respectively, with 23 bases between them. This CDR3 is CASSPLGVRGGGEAFF. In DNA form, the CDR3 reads TGTGCCAGCAGTCCTCTGGGCGTAAGGGGGGGTGGTGAAGCTTTCTTT.

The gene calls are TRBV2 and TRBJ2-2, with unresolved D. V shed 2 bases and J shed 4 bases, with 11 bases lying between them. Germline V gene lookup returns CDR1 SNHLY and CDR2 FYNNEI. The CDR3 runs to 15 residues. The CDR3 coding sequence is TGTGCCAGCAGTGAAAGATTGGTGGCCACCGGGGAGCTGTTTTTT. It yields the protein CASSERLVATGELFF. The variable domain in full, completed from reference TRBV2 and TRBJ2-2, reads EPEVTQTPSHQVTQMGQEVILRCVPISNHLYFYWYRQILGQKVEFLVSFYNNEISEKSEIFDDQFSVERPDGSNFTLKIRSTKLEDSAMYFCASSERLVATGELFFGEGSRLTVL.

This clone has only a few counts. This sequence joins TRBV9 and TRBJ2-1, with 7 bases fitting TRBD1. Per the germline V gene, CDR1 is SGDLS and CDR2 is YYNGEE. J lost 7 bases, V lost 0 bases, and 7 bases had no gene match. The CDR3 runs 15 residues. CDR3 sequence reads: CASSVVGGFGNEQFF. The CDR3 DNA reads TGTGCCAGCAGCGTAGTAGGGGGCTTCGGGAATGAGCAGTTCTTC.

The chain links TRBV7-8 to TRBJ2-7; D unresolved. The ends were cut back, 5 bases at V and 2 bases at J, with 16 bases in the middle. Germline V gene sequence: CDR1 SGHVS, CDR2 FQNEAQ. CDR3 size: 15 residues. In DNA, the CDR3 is TGTGCCAGCAGCCAGAGAGACACACTTACCTACGAGCAGTACTTC. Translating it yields CASSQRDTLTYEQYF. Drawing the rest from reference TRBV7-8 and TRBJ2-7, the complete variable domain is GAGVSQSPRYKVAKRGQDVALRCDPISGHVSLFWYQQALGQGPEFLTYFQNEAQLDKSGLPSDRFFAERPEGSVSTLKIQRTQQEDSAVYLCASSQRDTLTYEQYFGPGTRLTVT.

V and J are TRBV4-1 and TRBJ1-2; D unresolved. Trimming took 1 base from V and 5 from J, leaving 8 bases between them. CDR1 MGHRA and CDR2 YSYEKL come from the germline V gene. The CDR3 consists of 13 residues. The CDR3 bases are TGCGCCAGCAGCCAAGCGGGAGATTATGGCTACACCTTC. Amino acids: CASSQAGDYGYTF.

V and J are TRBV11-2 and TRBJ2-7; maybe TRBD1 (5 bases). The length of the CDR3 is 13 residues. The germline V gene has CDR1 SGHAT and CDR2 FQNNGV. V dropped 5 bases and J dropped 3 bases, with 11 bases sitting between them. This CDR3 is CASSTDIHYEQYF. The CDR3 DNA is TGTGCCAGCAGCACGGACATTCACTACGAGCAGTACTTC.

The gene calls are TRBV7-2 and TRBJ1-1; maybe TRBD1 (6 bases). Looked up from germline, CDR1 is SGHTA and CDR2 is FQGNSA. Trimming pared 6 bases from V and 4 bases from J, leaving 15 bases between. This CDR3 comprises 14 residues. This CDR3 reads CASSTHTGSTEAFF. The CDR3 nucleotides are TGTGCCAGCAGTACGCACACAGGGAGCACTGAAGCTTTCTTT.

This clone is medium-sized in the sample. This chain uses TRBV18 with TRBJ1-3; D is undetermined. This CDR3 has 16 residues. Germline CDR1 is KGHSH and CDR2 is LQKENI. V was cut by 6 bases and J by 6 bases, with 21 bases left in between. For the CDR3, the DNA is TGTGCCAGCTCCCGCCGGACTGAGGCGGGTAAAAACACCATATATTTT. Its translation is CASSRRTEAGKNTIYF.

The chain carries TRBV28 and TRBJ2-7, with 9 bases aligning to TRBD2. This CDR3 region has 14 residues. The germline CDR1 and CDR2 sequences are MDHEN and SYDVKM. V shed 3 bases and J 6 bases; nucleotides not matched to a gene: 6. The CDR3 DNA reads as TGTGCCAGCAGTTTCCCGGGACTAGCAGGCGAGCAGTACTTC. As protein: CASSFPGLAGEQYF.

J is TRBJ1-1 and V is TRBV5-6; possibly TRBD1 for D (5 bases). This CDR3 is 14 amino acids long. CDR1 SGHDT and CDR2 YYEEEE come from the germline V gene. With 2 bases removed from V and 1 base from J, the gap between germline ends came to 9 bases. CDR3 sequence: CASSLTQGNTEAFF. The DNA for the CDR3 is TGTGCCAGCAGCTTAACCCAGGGGAACACTGAAGCTTTCTTT.

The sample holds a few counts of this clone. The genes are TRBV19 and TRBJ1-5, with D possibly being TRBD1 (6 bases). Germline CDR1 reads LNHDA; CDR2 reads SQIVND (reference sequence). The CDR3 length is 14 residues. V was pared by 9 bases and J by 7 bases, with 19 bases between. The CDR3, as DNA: TGTGCCAGCCGAATTACAGGGTCTATCCAGCCCCAGCATTTT. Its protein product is CASRITGSIQPQHF.

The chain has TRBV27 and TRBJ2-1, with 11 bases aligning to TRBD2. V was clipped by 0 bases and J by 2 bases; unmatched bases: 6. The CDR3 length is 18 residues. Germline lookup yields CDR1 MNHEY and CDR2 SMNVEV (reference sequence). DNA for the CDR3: TGTGCCAGCAGTTTATCTTCGGGGGGACTAGCGGCCTACAATGAGCAGTTCTTC. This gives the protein CASSLSSGGLAAYNEQFF.

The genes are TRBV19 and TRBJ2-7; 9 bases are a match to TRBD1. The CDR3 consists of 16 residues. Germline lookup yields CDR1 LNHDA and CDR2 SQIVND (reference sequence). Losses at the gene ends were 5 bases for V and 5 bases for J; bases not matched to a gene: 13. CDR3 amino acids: CASSPGTGWGVNEQYF. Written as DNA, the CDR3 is TGTGCCAGTAGTCCGGGGACAGGGTGGGGAGTCAACGAGCAGTACTTC. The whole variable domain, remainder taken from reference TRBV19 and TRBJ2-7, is DGGITQSPKYLFRKEGQNVTLSCEQNLNHDAMYWYRQDPGQGLRLIYYSQIVNDFQKGDIAEGYSVSREKKESFPLTVTSAQKNPTAFYLCASSPGTGWGVNEQYFGPGTRLTVT.

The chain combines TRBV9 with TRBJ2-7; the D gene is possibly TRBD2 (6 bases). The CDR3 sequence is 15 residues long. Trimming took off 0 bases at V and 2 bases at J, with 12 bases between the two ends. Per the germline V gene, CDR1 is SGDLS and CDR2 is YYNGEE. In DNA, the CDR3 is TGTGCCAGCAGCGTAGAAGGAGGGAAGACCTACGAGCAGTACTTC. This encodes CASSVEGGKTYEQYF.

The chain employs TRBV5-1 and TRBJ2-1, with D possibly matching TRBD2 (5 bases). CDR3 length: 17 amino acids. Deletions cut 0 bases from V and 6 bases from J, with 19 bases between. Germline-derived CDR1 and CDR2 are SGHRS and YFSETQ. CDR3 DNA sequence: TGCGCCAGCAGCTTGGATGGTCGCACGGCAGGAGGCAATGAGCAGTTCTTC. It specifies CASSLDGRTAGGNEQFF.

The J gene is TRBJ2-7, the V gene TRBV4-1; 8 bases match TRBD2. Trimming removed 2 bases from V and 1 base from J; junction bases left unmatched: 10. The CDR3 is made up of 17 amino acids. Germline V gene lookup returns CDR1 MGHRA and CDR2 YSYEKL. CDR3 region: CASSQIISGTHSYEQYF. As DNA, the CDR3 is TGCGCCAGCAGCCAAATTATTAGCGGGACTCATTCCTACGAGCAGTACTTC.